The 30 T cell receptor beta chains given below trace back to one sample, sequenced in a study of T-cell reconstitution after alpha-beta-depleted transplantation in children. Broader study findings: About two months after transplant, alpha-beta T cells reportedly came from several hundred expanded graft clones.

It was with unique molecular identifiers that the TCRbeta library was prepared. MiXCR was run by TCRdb on the PCR reads, yielding one entry per CDR3 protein. The top ten clones hold around 25% of a sample with fewer than 40,000 distinct CDR3 sequences, approximately 6.9% of them seen once. Antigens of these TCRs are unknown. The sequencing here drew on peripheral blood, taken 60 days after TCRalphabeta/CD19-depleted stem cell transplant. Receptors originate from a child in the first two years of life who had a stem cell transplant for acute myeloid leukemia, so the T cells may come from the graft donor.

This clonotype came up a few times. V is TRBV12-5 and J is TRBJ1-5; unclear D gene. This CDR3 region has 16 residues. V dropped 1 base and J dropped 0 bases, with 10 bases sitting between them. Germline loops: CDR1 LGHNT, CDR2 FRNRAP. The CDR3: CASGLDITHSNQPQHF. DNA for the CDR3: TGTGCTAGTGGTTTGGACATTACCCATAGCAATCAGCCCCAGCATTTT.

This clonotype has a count of ten or more. The chain carries TRBV7-9 and TRBJ1-5; D perhaps matches TRBD1 (5 bases). V was cut by 10 bases and J by 2 bases, with 12 bases left in between. The germline gives CDR1 SEHNR, CDR2 FQNEAQ (reference sequence). The CDR3 is 13 amino acids. The CDR3 loop is CATGGGGNQPQHF. CDR3 DNA: TGTGCCACCGGCGGGGGGGGCAATCAGCCCCAGCATTTT.

In this sample, this clonotype turned up many times. The V call is TRBV12-3 or TRBV12-4, the J call TRBJ2-7, with 12 nucleotides matching TRBD2. Trimming at V came to 6 bases and at J to 2 bases, leaving 11 bases not matched to a gene. This CDR3 is built from 17 residues. CDR3 in amino acids: CASSLPPPSGRAYEQYF. DNA of the CDR3: TGTGCCAGCAGCCTACCCCCCCCTAGCGGGAGGGCCTACGAGCAGTACTTC.

This clonotype was counted at least ten times. One junction end does not reproduce the germline sequence, and a read error may be involved. This rearrangement joins TRBV12-3 or TRBV12-4 to TRBJ2-3, with D possibly matching TRBD1 (6 bases). The CDR3 contains 11 residues. The CDR3 DNA reads as TGTGCCAGCGGTCAGGGGCCCCGCGGGCATTTT. This sequence encodes CASGQGPRGHF.

This clonotype was observed at least ten times. The chain carries TRBV12-3 or TRBV12-4 and TRBJ1-1; unclear D gene. V was trimmed by 7 bases and J by 3 bases, leaving 12 bases between them. The CDR3 has 13 amino acids. CDR3 sequence reads: CASKPLLYTEAFF. The CDR3 bases are TGTGCCAGCAAACCCCTGCTTTACACTGAAGCTTTCTTT.

The J gene is TRBJ2-2, the V gene TRBV5-4; 10 nucleotides match TRBD2. This CDR3 comprises 15 residues. CDR1 is SGHNT and CDR2 is YYREEE in the germline V gene (reference sequence). V lost 4 bases and J lost 3; bases outside the gene matches: 3. Here the CDR3 reads CASSGGLAYTGELFF. CDR3 nucleotides: TGTGCCAGCAGCGGGGGACTAGCGTACACCGGGGAGCTGTTTTTT.

Only a few counts were recorded for this clonotype. The chain recombines TRBV7-2 with TRBJ2-3, with 7 bases aligning to TRBD1. CDR3 length: 16 residues. V was clipped by 5 bases and J by 2 bases; unmatched bases: 10. In germline, CDR1 is SGHTA, CDR2 FQGNSA. The CDR3 bases are TGTGCCAGCAGCAGCCCTGACAGGGCTTTCACAGATACGCAGTATTTT. Translated: CASSSPDRAFTDTQYF.

This clonotype was found many times. The chain links TRBV10-2 to TRBJ2-5; either TRBD1 or TRBD2 may supply D (5 bases each). The V gene's germline CDR1 is WSHSY and CDR2 SAAADI. Trimming cost V 2 bases and J 2 bases, with 12 bases left between them. The CDR3 runs 15 residues. The chain's CDR3 is CASSENGGVQETQYF. Written as DNA, the CDR3 is TGCGCCAGCAGTGAGAATGGGGGAGTTCAAGAGACCCAGTACTTC.

This clonotype was seen only a few times. This clone may be a read error of a much larger clone one base away. This chain uses TRBV12-3 or TRBV12-4 with TRBJ1-1; TRBD1 might be the D (5 bases). CDR3 length: 16 amino acids. The CDR3 nucleotides read TGTGCCAACAGTCATCAGGGTTCAGCCTGGAACACTGAAGCTTTCTTT. Protein product: CANSHQGSAWNTEAFF.

This clonotype has at least ten counts. The chain carries TRBV11-2 and TRBJ2-4, with TRBD1 as a possible D gene (5 bases). Germline assignment: CDR1 SGHAT and CDR2 FQNNGV. Trimming pared 6 bases from V and 4 bases from J, leaving 10 bases between. This CDR3 contains 13 residues. The CDR3 region has the DNA TGTGCCAGCAGATTCAACAGGAAAAACATTCAGTACTTC. It translates to CASRFNRKNIQYF.

This clonotype is medium-sized (0.01 to 0.1%). The genes are TRBV29-1 and TRBJ1-2, with a tentative D call TRBD1 (5 bases). Trimming stripped 4 bases from V and 8 bases from J, with 14 bases between. The CDR3 contains 12 residues. Germline CDR1 reads SQVTM; CDR2 reads ANQGSEA. The CDR3 sequence is CSVGGSGSGYTF. The CDR3 nucleotides are TGCAGCGTTGGGGGGTCAGGTAGCGGCTACACCTTC.

This clonotype was seen many times. This chain links TRBV10-3 with TRBJ2-1; TRBD1 might be the D (6 bases). V lost 6 bases and J lost 14, with 17 bases in between. The germline gives CDR1 ENHRY, CDR2 SYGVKD. The CDR3 is made up of 12 amino acids. The CDR3: CAISQGSGVEFF. The CDR3, as DNA: TGTGCCATCAGCCAGGGGAGCGGTGTGGAGTTCTTC.

This clonotype came up a few times. The chain carries TRBV6-2 or TRBV6-3 and TRBJ2-1, with 7 bases lining up with TRBD2. CDR3 size: 13 residues. After removal of 11 bases from V and 8 bases from J, the junction contained 12 bases not matched to a gene. CDR1 is MNHEY, CDR2 SVGEGT, per germline. The CDR3 here is CASTAGDFYEQFF. The DNA for the CDR3 is TGTGCCTCAACGGCGGGAGATTTTTATGAGCAGTTCTTC.

This clonotype was detected many times. The V gene is TRBV20-1, the J gene TRBJ2-1, with D uncertain. The CDR3 has 16 residues. Germline V gene data show CDR1 as DFQATT and CDR2 as SNEGSKA (reference sequence). Trimming took off 0 bases at V and 5 bases at J, with 17 bases between the two ends. The chain's CDR3 is CSARDSRGSNHNEQFF. The CDR3 DNA sequence: TGCAGTGCTAGAGATTCCCGTGGAAGCAACCACAATGAGCAGTTCTTC.

This clonotype has at least ten counts. The CDR3, as DNA: TGTGCCAGCAGCTTCCTAGCGGGAAGCACAGATACGCAGTATTTT. Protein sequence: CASSFLAGSTDTQYF. This chain joins TRBV11-2 and TRBJ2-3, with 9 positions matching TRBD2. CDR1 SGHAT and CDR2 FQNNGV come from the germline V gene. J lost 0 bases, V lost 3 bases, and 1 base had no gene match. The CDR3 loop spans 15 amino acids.

This clonotype was observed at least ten times. The chain combines TRBV28 with TRBJ2-7, with 9 bases aligning to TRBD1. Losses at the gene ends were 1 base for V and 4 bases for J; bases not matched to a gene: 8. This CDR3 has 16 residues. Germline CDR1 is MDHEN and CDR2 is SYDVKM. CDR3 sequence: CASSLSPGTGNYEQYF. CDR3 nucleotides: TGTGCCAGCAGTTTATCACCCGGGACAGGGAATTACGAGCAGTACTTC.

This clonotype occurred a few times. J is TRBJ2-7 and V is TRBV7-3, with 8 bases aligning to TRBD1. V lost 2 bases, J lost 4 bases, and 7 bases stayed unmatched. Germline V gene lookup returns CDR1 SGHTA and CDR2 FQGTGA. The CDR3 has 15 residues. The CDR3 sequence: CASSLVAGGPYEQYF. CDR3 sequence (DNA): TGTGCCAGCAGCTTAGTTGCAGGGGGCCCGTACGAGCAGTACTTC.

This clonotype was seen many times. The chain uses TRBV5-1 and TRBJ1-1, with D maybe TRBD1 (6 bases). Per the germline V gene, CDR1 is SGHRS and CDR2 is YFSETQ. There are 14 residues in the CDR3. The germline V and J ends were trimmed by 3 bases and 1 base, with 10 bases remaining between them. The CDR3 DNA follows: TGCGCCAGCAGCTCGGAGGGACAGAACACTGAAGCTTTCTTT. Amino acid sequence: CASSSEGQNTEAFF.

This clonotype has ten or more counts. A junction end diverges from the germline sequence, so it may reflect a read error. DNA for the CDR3: TGTGCTAGCAGCTTAGTAGGTCCTTCCACCCGGGAGCTGTTTTTT. Translated, it gives CASSLVGPSTRELFF. V and J are TRBV7-7 and TRBJ2-2; no clear D. The CDR3 consists of 15 residues. Germline V gives CDR1 SSHAT, CDR2 FNYEAQ (reference sequence).

This clonotype was recorded at least ten times. CDR3 in DNA: TGTGCCTGGAGTGTAAGGACTAGCGGGAGGAGCTCCTACAATGAGCAGTTCTTC. It codes for CAWSVRTSGRSSYNEQFF. V usage is TRBV30 and J usage is TRBJ2-1, with 14 nucleotides matching TRBD2. This CDR3 has 18 residues. Germline V CDR1 and CDR2: GTSNPN, SVGIG (reference sequence). The junction had 4 bases not matched to a gene; V was cut back by 0 bases and J by 0 bases.

The sample holds many counts of this clonotype. V is TRBV12-3 or TRBV12-4 and J is TRBJ2-1; 11 bases agree with TRBD2. CDR3 length: 16 amino acids. Trimming cost V 6 bases and J 4 bases; bases outside gene matches: 8. CDR3 loop: CASSQSGLAAYNEQFF. The CDR3 coding sequence is TGTGCCAGCAGCCAATCGGGACTAGCGGCTTACAATGAGCAGTTCTTC.

This clonotype was picked up many times. V gene TRBV20-1 combines with J gene TRBJ2-7; unclear D gene. This CDR3 comprises 15 residues. The germline CDR1 and CDR2 sequences are DFQATT and SNEGSKA (reference sequence). V lost 0 bases and J lost 1, with 13 bases in between. The CDR3 is CSARDGAGPSYEQYF. DNA of the CDR3: TGCAGTGCTAGAGATGGCGCCGGGCCTTCCTACGAGCAGTACTTC.

This clonotype came up many times. The rearrangement links TRBV11-2 to TRBJ1-1, with 7 positions matching TRBD1. Trimming at V came to 3 bases and at J to 0 bases, leaving 4 bases not matched to a gene. The CDR3 length is 15 residues. The germline gives CDR1 SGHAT, CDR2 FQNNGV. The CDR3 DNA reads as TGTGCCAGCAGCTTCGGGACAGAAATGAACACTGAAGCTTTCTTT. Its protein product is CASSFGTEMNTEAFF.

This clonotype occurred many times. The genes are TRBV9 and TRBJ2-3; D call uncertain. The CDR3 sequence is 13 residues long. The germline gives CDR1 SGDLS, CDR2 YYNGEE. Between the trimmed V and J ends, which lost 4 bases and 5 bases, there was a span of 11 bases. The CDR3 bases are TGTGCCAGCAGCCCCCCCCTCGGAGATACGCAGTATTTT. This encodes CASSPPLGDTQYF.

This clonotype was seen at least ten times. This sequence joins TRBV4-3 and TRBJ1-2, with a tentative D call TRBD1 (5 bases). Trimming took 0 bases from V and 4 from J, leaving 15 bases between them. Germline V gene lookup returns CDR1 LGHNA and CDR2 YSLEER. The CDR3 is 16 residues long. The CDR3 region is CASSQDFGGRGYGYTF. The CDR3 DNA reads as TGCGCCAGCAGCCAAGATTTCGGGGGAAGGGGCTATGGCTACACCTTC.

At least ten counts were recorded for this clonotype. V is TRBV24-1 and J is TRBJ2-3; D is ambiguous. Germline CDR1 is KGHDR and CDR2 is SFDVKD. CDR3 length: 15 amino acids. Trimming removed 3 bases at V and 6 bases at J, with 15 bases between. The CDR3 region is CATSDTIKPHDTQYF. CDR3 bases: TGTGCCACCAGTGATACGATTAAACCACACGATACGCAGTATTTT.

This clonotype was recorded at least ten times. V usage is TRBV27 and J usage is TRBJ1-2, with D unclear. V was cut by 5 bases and J by 8 bases, with 12 bases left in between. This CDR3 contains 12 residues. Per germline, CDR1 MNHEY and CDR2 SMNVEV (reference sequence). DNA of the CDR3: TGTGCCAGCAGTCCCCCGGAGGGCGGCTACACCTTC. Its protein is CASSPPEGGYTF.

This clonotype was picked up a small number of times. This chain joins TRBV7-6 and TRBJ2-7; perhaps TRBD2 as D (7 bases). V lost 4 bases to trimming and J lost 6 bases, with 16 bases between them. Germline values: CDR1 SGHVS, CDR2 FNYEAQ. The CDR3 is made up of 14 amino acids. CDR3 DNA: TGTGCCAGCAGCTCGGGGGGCTCGGGAGTCGAGCAGTACTTC. It translates to CASSSGGSGVEQYF.

This clonotype came up many times. The chain links TRBV28 to TRBJ2-5; D may be TRBD1 (6 bases). The CDR3 contains 14 residues. V lost 2 bases to trimming and J lost 5 bases, with 12 bases between them. Germline V gives CDR1 MDHEN, CDR2 SYDVKM. Here the CDR3 reads CASSLNRVRETQYF. The CDR3 coding sequence is TGTGCCAGCAGTTTAAACAGGGTGCGGGAGACCCAGTACTTC.

This clonotype appeared many times. Germline and junction disagree at one end, which may indicate a read error. This chain joins TRBV6-5 and TRBJ2-5; 9 bases agree with TRBD2. Germline-derived CDR1 and CDR2 are MNHEY and SVGAGI. CDR3 size: 17 residues. CDR3 protein: CASSHSEPGLAGETQYF. The CDR3 DNA reads as TGTGCCAGCAGTCACTCAGAACCGGGACTAGCAGGGGAGACCCAGTACTTC.